The clone carrying this TCR beta chain was seen many times. The V end lost 1 base, the J end lost 1 base, and 11 bases lay between the germline ends. The CDR3 spans 15 residues. Germline values: CDR1 MDHEN, CDR2 SYDVKM. This sample is part of a study of T cells in Graves' hyperthyroidism and ophthalmopathy. Template material for amplifying TCR beta CDR3 regions consisted of RNA transcripts. TCR CDR3 regions were first amplified by RT-PCR with HTBI primers. TCRdb re-derived calls from the multiplex PCR reads in MiXCR, one entry per CDR3 protein. Among hundreds of thousands of distinct CDR3 sequences listed, less than 15% were seen once.

The chain carries TRBV28 and TRBJ2-7; D is uncertain. Source material: blood. This clonotype was sampled from a woman under 30 with Graves' hyperthyroidism. The CDR3 here is CASSLSEASSYEQYF. CDR3 DNA: TGTGCCAGCAGTTTATCAGAGGCATCTTCCTACGAGCAGTACTTC.